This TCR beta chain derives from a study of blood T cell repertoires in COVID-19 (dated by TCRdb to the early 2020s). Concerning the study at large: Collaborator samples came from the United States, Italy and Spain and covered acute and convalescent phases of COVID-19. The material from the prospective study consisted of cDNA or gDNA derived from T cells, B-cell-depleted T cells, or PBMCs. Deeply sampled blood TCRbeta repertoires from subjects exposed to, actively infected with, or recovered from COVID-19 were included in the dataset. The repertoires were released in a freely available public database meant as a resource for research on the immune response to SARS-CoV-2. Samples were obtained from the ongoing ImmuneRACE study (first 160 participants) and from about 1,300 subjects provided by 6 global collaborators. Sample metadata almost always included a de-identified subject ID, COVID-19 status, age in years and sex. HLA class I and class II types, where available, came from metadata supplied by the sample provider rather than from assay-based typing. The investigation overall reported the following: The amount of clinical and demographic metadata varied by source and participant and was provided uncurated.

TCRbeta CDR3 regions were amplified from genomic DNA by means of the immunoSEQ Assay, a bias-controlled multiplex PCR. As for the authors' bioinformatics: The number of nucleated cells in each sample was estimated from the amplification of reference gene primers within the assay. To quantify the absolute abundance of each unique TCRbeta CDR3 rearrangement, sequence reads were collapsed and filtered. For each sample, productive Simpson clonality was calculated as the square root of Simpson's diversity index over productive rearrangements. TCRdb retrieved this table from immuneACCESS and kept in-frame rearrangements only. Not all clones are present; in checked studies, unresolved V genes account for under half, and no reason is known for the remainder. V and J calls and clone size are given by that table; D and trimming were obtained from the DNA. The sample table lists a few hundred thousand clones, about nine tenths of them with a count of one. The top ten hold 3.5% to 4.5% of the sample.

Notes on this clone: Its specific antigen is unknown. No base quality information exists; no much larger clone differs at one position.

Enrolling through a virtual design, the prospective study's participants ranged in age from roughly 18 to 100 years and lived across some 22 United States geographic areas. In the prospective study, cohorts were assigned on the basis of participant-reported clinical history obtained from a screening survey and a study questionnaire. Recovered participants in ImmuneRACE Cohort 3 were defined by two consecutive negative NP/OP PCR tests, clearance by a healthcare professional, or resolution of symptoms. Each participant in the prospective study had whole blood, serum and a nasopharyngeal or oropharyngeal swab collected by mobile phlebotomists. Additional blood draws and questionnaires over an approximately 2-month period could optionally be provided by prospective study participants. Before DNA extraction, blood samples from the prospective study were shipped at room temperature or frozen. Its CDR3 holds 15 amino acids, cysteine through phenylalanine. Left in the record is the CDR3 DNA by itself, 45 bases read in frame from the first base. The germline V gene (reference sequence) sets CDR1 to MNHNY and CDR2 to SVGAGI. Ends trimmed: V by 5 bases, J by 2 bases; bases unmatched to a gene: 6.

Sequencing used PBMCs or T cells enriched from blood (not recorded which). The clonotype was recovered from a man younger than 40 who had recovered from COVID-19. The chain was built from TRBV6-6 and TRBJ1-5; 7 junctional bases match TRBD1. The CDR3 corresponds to CASSRIDRGNQPQHF. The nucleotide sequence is TGTGCCAGCAGTAGAATAGACAGGGGCAATCAGCCCCAGCATTTT.